The next 5 T cell receptor beta chains were all read from a single sample in a study of tissue T cells after allogeneic stem cell transplantation (dated by TCRdb to between 2021 and 2024). The receptor library was made with the immunoSEQ multiplex PCR assay. The clones in this table, taken by TCRdb from immuneACCESS, are in-frame only. Not every clone is retained; where verified, under half of the shortfall comes from an unresolved V gene, and the cause of the rest is unknown. This sample gives about 2,800 clones in total; around 50% of them show up just once. The top ten hold 33% of the sample. What the time point label conveys for this sample: mouse harvest day 14 after allogeneic transplant. Each mouse graft consisted of 10^7 T-cell-depleted bone marrow cells plus 10^6 splenic CD5+ T cells and was given by tail vein injection. Material for sequencing was lymph node tissue. The receptors were sampled from a female BALB/c mouse given C57BL/6 T cells with graft-versus-host disease after an allogeneic hematopoietic cell transplant.

This clone was counted only a few times. Germline and genes: mouse. The read falls 1 residue short of the CDR3 end, and the missing part is taken from the germline J gene. The V call is TRBV16, the J call TRBJ2-7, with TRBD1 matching over 7 bases. Trimming took 0 bases from V and 6 from J; bases not matched to a gene: 5. The CDR3 loop spans 14 amino acids. The germline V gene has CDR1 SGHSA and CDR2 FRNQAP. The CDR3 is CASSLDTTGFEQYF. CDR3 DNA (partial): TGTGCAAGCAGCTTAGATACGACAGGGTTTGAACAGTAC.

Regarding this clone: Genes and germline are mouse. The CDR3 goes on 1 residue after the read ends, and that part is filled in from the germline J gene. V is TRBV13-2 and J is TRBJ2-7, with 9 bases lining up with TRBD2. This CDR3 has 15 residues. Germline CDR1 is NNHNN and CDR2 is SYGAGS (reference sequence). The CDR3 spells CAAALDWGSSYEQYF. Partial CDR3 DNA: TGTGCAGCGGCTCTCGACTGGGGGAGCTCCTATGAACAGTAC.

This clone was observed a handful of times. Germline and genes: mouse. The read ends 1 residue early relative to the CDR3; the germline J gene fills the gap. The chain joins TRBV5 to TRBJ2-7; 7 bases map to TRBD2. Germline V gives CDR1 LGHNA, CDR2 YNLKQL (reference sequence). The CDR3 totals 13 residues. The V segment lost 3 bases and the J segment 4 bases; nucleotides outside the gene matches: 3. The part of the CDR3 DNA that was read is TGTGCCAGCAGCCACGCTGGGGGTTATGAACAGTAC. Translating gives CASSHAGGYEQY. In full, the CDR3 is CASSHAGGYEQYF.

This clone was picked up a small number of times. The genes are named according to mouse. From the germline J gene comes the end of the CDR3, since the read stops 1 residue before it. This same CDR3 is encoded by further DNA sequences in the sample. The chain couples TRBV13-3 to TRBJ2-7; TRBD1 matches at 9 bases. The V segment lost 5 bases and the J segment 4 bases; nucleotides outside the gene matches: 4. The length of the CDR3 is 13 residues. Germline CDR1 reads NNHDY; CDR2 reads SYVADS. The part of the CDR3 DNA that was read is TGTGCCAGCAGCCGGGACAGGGTATATGAACAGTAC. This codes for CASSRDRVYEQY. The whole CDR3 protein is CASSRDRVYEQYF.

A remark on this clone: Genes here carry mouse names. The DNA ends 1 residue before the CDR3 does, and the rest of the CDR3 is filled in from the germline J gene. The chain carries TRBV12-1 and TRBJ2-4; TRBD2 aligns across 8 bases. Per germline, CDR1 SGHSN and CDR2 HYEKVE. The V and J ends lost 3 bases and 5 bases, in that order; junction bases with no gene match: 3. The CDR3 contains 13 residues. The sequenced part of the CDR3 DNA is TGTGCCAGCTCTGGGGGGGGCGCAAACACCTTGTAC. Its protein product is CASSGGGANTLY. Given in full, the CDR3 is CASSGGGANTLYF.